This TCR beta chain was retrieved from a study of T cell responses to AZD1222 COVID-19 vaccine. A note on this clone: What it binds is not known.

Study outcomes and limitations: Among the donors, most were white British and more were female, and clonal diversity was possibly underestimated. Only 5 or 6 individuals given AZD1222 were seropositive at baseline.

Profiled with immunoSEQ multiplex PCR; TCRdb holds only in-frame clones, not every one. The sample has roughly 110,000 clones, about 87% seen once; the top ten hold 12%. Between the trimmed V and J ends, which lost 1 base and 5 bases, there was a span of 14 bases. Germline V gene sequence: CDR1 SEHNR, CDR2 FQNEAQ (reference sequence). This CDR3 comprises 16 residues. The chain recombines TRBV7-9 with TRBJ2-2; possible D gene TRBD1, 6 bases. Source: peripheral blood, taken on day 0 of AZD1222 vaccination. The origin of this receptor is an adult in good health. CDR3: CASSLDIGGVTGELFF. In DNA form, the CDR3 reads TGTGCCAGCAGCTTAGATATTGGGGGCGTAACCGGGGAGCTGTTTTTT.